This T cell receptor beta chain was documented in a study of T-cell reconstitution after alpha-beta-depleted transplantation in children. This clonotype has just a few counts. Trimming cost V 5 bases and J 7 bases; bases outside gene matches: 7. CDR1 and CDR2 (germline): SEHNR, FQNEAQ (reference sequence). The CDR3 covers 14 residues. Unique molecular identifiers tagged the TCRbeta library. In TCRdb, the PCR reads were re-called with MiXCR into one record per CDR3 protein. In the table there are just under 550,000 distinct CDR3 sequences, about 16% of which are singletons. The gene calls are TRBV7-9 and TRBJ1-5, with TRBD1 matching 8 bases. This TCR derives from a human donor who donated a stem cell graft to a child with acute lymphoblastic leukemia. The sample here was PBMCs from the stem cell graft donor, taken from the stem cell graft. The CDR3 protein is CASSGIQGGQPQHF. The CDR3, as DNA: TGTGCCAGCAGCGGGATACAGGGGGGGCAGCCCCAGCATTTT.